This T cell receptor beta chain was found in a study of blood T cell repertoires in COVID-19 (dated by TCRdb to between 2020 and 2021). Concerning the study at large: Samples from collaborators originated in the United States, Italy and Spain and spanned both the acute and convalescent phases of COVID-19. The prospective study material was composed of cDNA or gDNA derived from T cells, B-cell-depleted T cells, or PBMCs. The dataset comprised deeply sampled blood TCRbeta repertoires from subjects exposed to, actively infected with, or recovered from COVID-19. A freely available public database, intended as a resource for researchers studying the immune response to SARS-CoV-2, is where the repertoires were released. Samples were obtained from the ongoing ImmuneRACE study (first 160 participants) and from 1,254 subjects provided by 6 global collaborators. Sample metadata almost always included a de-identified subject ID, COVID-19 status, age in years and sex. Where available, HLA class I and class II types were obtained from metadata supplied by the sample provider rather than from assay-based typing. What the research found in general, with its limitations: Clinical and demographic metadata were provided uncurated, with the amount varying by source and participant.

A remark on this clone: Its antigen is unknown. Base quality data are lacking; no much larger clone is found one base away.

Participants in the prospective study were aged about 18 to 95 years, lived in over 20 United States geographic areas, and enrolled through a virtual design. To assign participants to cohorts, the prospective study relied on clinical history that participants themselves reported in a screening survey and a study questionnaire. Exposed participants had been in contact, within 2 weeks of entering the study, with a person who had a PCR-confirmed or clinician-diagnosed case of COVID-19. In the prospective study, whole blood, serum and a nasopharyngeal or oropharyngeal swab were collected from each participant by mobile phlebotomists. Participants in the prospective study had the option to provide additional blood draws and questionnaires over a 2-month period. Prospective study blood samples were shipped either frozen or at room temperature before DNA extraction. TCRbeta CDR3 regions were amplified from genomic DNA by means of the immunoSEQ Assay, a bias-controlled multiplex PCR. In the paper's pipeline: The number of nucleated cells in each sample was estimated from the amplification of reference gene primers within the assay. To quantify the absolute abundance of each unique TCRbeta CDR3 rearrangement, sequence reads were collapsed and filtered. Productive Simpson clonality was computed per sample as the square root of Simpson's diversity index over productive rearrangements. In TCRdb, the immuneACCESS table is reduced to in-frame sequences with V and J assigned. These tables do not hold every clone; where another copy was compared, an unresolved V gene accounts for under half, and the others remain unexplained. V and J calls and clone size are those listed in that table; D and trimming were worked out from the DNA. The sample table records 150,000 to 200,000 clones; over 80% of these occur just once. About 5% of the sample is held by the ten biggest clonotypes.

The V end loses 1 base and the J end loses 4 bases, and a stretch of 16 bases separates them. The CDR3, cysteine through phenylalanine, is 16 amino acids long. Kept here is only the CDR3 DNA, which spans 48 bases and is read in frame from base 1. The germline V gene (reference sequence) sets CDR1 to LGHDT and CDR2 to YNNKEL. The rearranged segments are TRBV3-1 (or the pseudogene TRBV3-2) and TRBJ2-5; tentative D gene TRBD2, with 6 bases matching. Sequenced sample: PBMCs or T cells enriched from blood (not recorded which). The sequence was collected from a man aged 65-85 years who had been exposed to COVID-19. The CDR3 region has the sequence CASSQGTTVTGETQYF. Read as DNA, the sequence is TGTGCCAGCAGCCAAGGGACTACGGTAACTGGAGAGACCCAGTACTTC.